These T cell receptor beta chains were read from a single sample in a study of pediatric ulcerative colitis. The protocol was immunoSEQ multiplex PCR, while the TCRdb copy is restricted to in-frame clones and leaves out a portion. The sample carries tens of thousands of clones, roughly 82% recorded once. The sequenced material came from blood. The receptors here all came from a boy aged 5-17 years with severe ulcerative colitis. Each CDR3 is given with its conserved first and last residue. The D gene is left open where the match is weak. Size tells how often a clone was seen (once, few, many) or the class of an expanded clone, and some rows leave it out.

size: -
V: TRBV28
J: TRBJ1-3
D: -
DNA: TGTGCCAGCAGTCCCCCAGCGAGGGGAAACACCATATATTTT
CDR3: CASSPPARGNTIYF

size: few
V: TRBV6-1
J: TRBJ1-2
D: -
DNA: TGTGCCAGCGACGTAAGGGGGGCCTATGGCTACACCTTC
CDR3: CASDVRGAYGYTF

size: -
V: TRBV19
J: TRBJ2-7
D: TRBD1
DNA: TGTGCCAGTAGTATAGAAACAGGGGCCTCCTACGAGCAGTACTTC
CDR3: CASSIETGASYEQYF

size: -
V: TRBV7-9
J: TRBJ2-1
D: -
DNA: TGTGCCAGCAGCTTCTCAGGGCACAATGAGCAGTTCTTC
CDR3: CASSFSGHNEQFF

size: -
V: TRBV4-1
J: TRBJ1-4
D: TRBD1
DNA: TGCGCCAGCAGCCAAGAGTTGGCAGGGGGGGAGACTAATGAAAAACTGTTTTTT
CDR3: CASSQELAGGETNEKLFF

size: -
V: TRBV25-1
J: TRBJ1-6
D: -
DNA: TGTGCCAGCAGTGAATTGATAGGTGGAGGAAAGAGTTCACCCCTCCACTTT
CDR3: CASSELIGGGKSSPLHF

size: -
V: TRBV7-9
J: TRBJ2-1
D: -
DNA: TGTGCCAGCAGCTTACAAGTCGCTAGTTCCTCTCACAATGAGCAGTTCTTC
CDR3: CASSLQVASSSHNEQFF

size: few
V: TRBV19
J: TRBJ1-3
D: -
DNA: TGTGCCAGTAGGAGGAGGGGAAACTCTGGAAACACCATATATTTT
CDR3: CASRRRGNSGNTIYF

size: -
V: TRBV5-5
J: TRBJ2-7
D: -
DNA: TGTGCCAGCAGCTTGGTTCCGGTTTCCTACGAGCAGTACTTC
CDR3: CASSLVPVSYEQYF

size: once
V: TRBV5-6
J: TRBJ2-7
D: TRBD2
DNA: TGTGCCAGCAGAGTGCGGGGGGGTTACGAGCAGTACTTC
CDR3: CASRVRGGYEQYF

size: -
V: TRBV7-8
J: TRBJ2-4
D: TRBD2
DNA: TGTGCCAGCAGCCAAGGACTAGCGGGGGCCCAGGGTTCAAACATTCAGTACTTC
CDR3: CASSQGLAGAQGSNIQYF

size: once
V: TRBV19
J: TRBJ1-4
D: -
DNA: TGTGCCAGTATGGCTGAGTCGGGTGAAAAACTGTTTTTT
CDR3: CASMAESGEKLFF

size: -
V: TRBV6-1
J: TRBJ1-1
D: TRBD1
DNA: TGTGCCAGCAGTGATTTTGGACAGGGAAACACTGAAGCTTTCTTT
CDR3: CASSDFGQGNTEAFF

size: -
V: TRBV15
J: TRBJ1-6
D: -
DNA: TGTGCCACCAGCGGGGGAAGGGGGGGATATAATTCACCCCTCCACTTT
CDR3: CATSGGRGGYNSPLHF

size: -
V: TRBV28
J: TRBJ2-6
D: -
DNA: TGTGCCAGCAGCCTACCGGGACGGAGAGCCTCTGGGGCCAACGTCCTGACTTTC
CDR3: CASSLPGRRASGANVLTF

size: -
V: TRBV13
J: TRBJ1-3
D: -
DNA: TGTGCCAGCGGACACCTCGCTGGAAACACCATATATTTT
CDR3: CASGHLAGNTIYF

size: -
V: TRBV5-8
J: TRBJ2-1
D: -
DNA: TGTGCCAGCAGCCGGTCAAATGAGCAGTTCTTC
CDR3: CASSRSNEQFF

size: -
V: TRBV7-8
J: TRBJ2-1
D: -
DNA: TGTGCCAGCAGCTTAAGGGCCCAACGTGACAATGAGCAGTTCTTC
CDR3: CASSLRAQRDNEQFF

size: few
V: TRBV6-5
J: TRBJ1-5
D: TRBD1
DNA: TGTGCCAGCAGCTCCGGGACAGGGGTAAATCAGCCCCAGCATTTT
CDR3: CASSSGTGVNQPQHF

size: -
V: TRBV9
J: TRBJ2-3
D: -
DNA: TGTGCCAGCAGCCACAGCACAGATACGCAGTATTTT
CDR3: CASSHSTDTQYF

size: -
V: TRBV30
J: TRBJ1-5
D: -
DNA: TGTGCCTGGAGTATTACAGATAATCAGCCCCAGCATTTT
CDR3: CAWSITDNQPQHF

size: once
V: TRBV2
J: TRBJ1-3
D: -
DNA: TGTGCCAGCAGTGAATCAGGTTATGGAAACACCATATATTTT
CDR3: CASSESGYGNTIYF

size: -
V: TRBV9
J: TRBJ2-1
D: -
DNA: TGTGCCAGCAGCCTTACGGCCATTGAGCAGTTCTTC
CDR3: CASSLTAIEQFF

size: few
V: TRBV19
J: TRBJ1-1
D: -
DNA: TGTGCCAGTAGTATAGGACAGGTCACTGAAGCTTTCTTT
CDR3: CASSIGQVTEAFF

size: once
V: TRBV18
J: TRBJ1-2
D: -
DNA: TGTGCCAGCTCACCGGGGCAGAACTATGGCTACACCTTC
CDR3: CASSPGQNYGYTF

size: -
V: TRBV29-1
J: TRBJ2-7
D: -
DNA: TGCAGCGTTGGGTTCTCGGGCCCCTACGAGCAGTACTTC
CDR3: CSVGFSGPYEQYF

size: -
V: TRBV27
J: TRBJ2-1
D: -
DNA: TGTGCTGCAGGGAACATCAACAATGAGCAGTTCTTC
CDR3: CAAGNINNEQFF

size: -
V: TRBV6-5
J: TRBJ2-1
D: TRBD2
DNA: TGTGCCAGCAGTTCGGCGGCGGGGGGGCCTCTTGAGCAGTTCTTC
CDR3: CASSSAAGGPLEQFF

size: -
V: TRBV27
J: TRBJ2-5
D: -
DNA: TGTGCCAGCAGTTTATCGGGAGGAGAGACCCAGTACTTC
CDR3: CASSLSGGETQYF

size: -
V: TRBV5-1
J: TRBJ1-1
D: TRBD1
DNA: TGCGCCAGCAGCTTGGGTCGGGACAGGTTCATGAACACTGAAGCTTTCTTT
CDR3: CASSLGRDRFMNTEAFF

size: -
V: TRBV20-1
J: TRBJ1-2
D: -
DNA: TGCAGTGCTAGAGTTGACTATGGCTACACCTTC
CDR3: CSARVDYGYTF

size: once
V: TRBV5-1
J: TRBJ2-5
D: TRBD1
DNA: TGCGCCAGCAGCGGTGGGACAGGAGGCTACCAAGAGACCCAGTACTTC
CDR3: CASSGGTGGYQETQYF

size: -
V: TRBV7-8
J: TRBJ1-3
D: -
DNA: TGTGCCAGCCGACAGAACTCTGGAAACACCATATATTTT
CDR3: CASRQNSGNTIYF

size: -
V: TRBV10-3
J: TRBJ2-3
D: TRBD2
DNA: TGTGCCATGAGGGGAGCGGGGGCGACAGATACGCAGTATTTT
CDR3: CAMRGAGATDTQYF

size: once
V: TRBV9
J: TRBJ1-6
D: TRBD1
DNA: TGTGCCAGCAGCGTCGGTCAGGGGGTTCCATCACCCCTCCACTTT
CDR3: CASSVGQGVPSPLHF

size: -
V: TRBV4-1
J: TRBJ2-3
D: TRBD2
DNA: TGCGCCAGCAGCCAAGATATAGCGGGGGACACAGATACGCAGTATTTT
CDR3: CASSQDIAGDTDTQYF

size: -
V: TRBV5-1
J: TRBJ2-3
D: TRBD2
DNA: TGCGCCAGCAGTCGGGAGGGGGACACAGATACGCAGTATTTT
CDR3: CASSREGDTDTQYF

size: -
V: TRBV10-3
J: TRBJ1-6
D: -
DNA: TGTGCCATCAGCGTTGACGGTCTCGTCTCGCAGTCACCCCTCCACTTT
CDR3: CAISVDGLVSQSPLHF

size: -
V: TRBV19
J: TRBJ2-7
D: TRBD1
DNA: TGTGCCAGTAGTCCTCTGACAGGGCTGACCTACGAGCAGTACTTC
CDR3: CASSPLTGLTYEQYF

size: -
V: TRBV27
J: TRBJ2-6
D: -
DNA: TGTGCCAGCAGTTACCGGCAGCCCTCCTCTGGGGCCAACGTCCTGACTTTC
CDR3: CASSYRQPSSGANVLTF

size: -
V: TRBV2
J: TRBJ2-5
D: TRBD1
DNA: TGTGCCAGCAGTGACGGTAACAGGGGAAGAGAGACCCAGTACTTC
CDR3: CASSDGNRGRETQYF

size: once
V: TRBV18
J: TRBJ2-1
D: -
DNA: TGTGCCAGCTCACCGATGAACCTAGCGCGGTCCTACAATGAGCAGTTCTTC
CDR3: CASSPMNLARSYNEQFF

size: -
V: TRBV7-3
J: TRBJ2-3
D: -
DNA: TGTGCCAGCAGCCTGGGGTCTAGCACAGATACGCAGTATTTT
CDR3: CASSLGSSTDTQYF

size: -
V: TRBV7-2
J: TRBJ2-7
D: TRBD1
DNA: TGTGCCAGCAGCTTTGGGACAGGGGGCTTCTACGAGCAGTACTTC
CDR3: CASSFGTGGFYEQYF

size: -
V: TRBV10-2
J: TRBJ2-2
D: TRBD2
DNA: TGCGCCAGCAGTGGCGGGGGGCTAATCACCGGGGAGCTGTTTTTT
CDR3: CASSGGGLITGELFF

size: -
V: TRBV7-2
J: TRBJ2-7
D: TRBD1
DNA: TGTGCCAGCAGCATAGAGACAGGGGGGTACGAGCAGTACTTC
CDR3: CASSIETGGYEQYF

size: -
V: TRBV5-6
J: TRBJ2-2
D: -
DNA: TGTGCCAGCAACCCTATCGGGGACGGGCACACCGGGGAGCTGTTTTTT
CDR3: CASNPIGDGHTGELFF

size: -
V: TRBV5-4
J: TRBJ2-1
D: -
DNA: TGTGCCAGCAGCTATCGGACAGCTGAGCAGTTCTTC
CDR3: CASSYRTAEQFF

size: -
V: TRBV13
J: TRBJ1-2
D: TRBD1
DNA: TGTGCCAGCAGCTTAGGAATTGACAGGGAGGACTATGGCTACACCTTC
CDR3: CASSLGIDREDYGYTF

size: -
V: TRBV28
J: TRBJ1-2
D: TRBD1
DNA: TGTGCCAGCGCAACAGGGGCTGGTAGCTACACCTTC
CDR3: CASATGAGSYTF

size: -
V: TRBV6-1
J: TRBJ2-2
D: -
DNA: TGTGCCAGCACCCCCCGGAGGGCGAACACCGGGGAGCTGTTTTTT
CDR3: CASTPRRANTGELFF

size: -
V: TRBV13
J: TRBJ2-1
D: -
DNA: TGTGCCAGCAGCTCGATGTTCGCTAGGCCGTTCTTC
CDR3: CASSSMFARPFF

size: -
V: TRBV27
J: TRBJ2-7
D: -
DNA: TGTGCCAGCAGAGCCACCAGGTTTGCCTACGAGCAGTACTTC
CDR3: CASRATRFAYEQYF